The clone carrying this T cell receptor (beta chain) was picked up many times. The TCRbeta library was prepared with unique molecular identifiers. Using its own MiXCR run on the PCR reads, TCRdb lists one record per CDR3 protein. The table shows 300,000 to 400,000 distinct CDR3 sequences, with 15% to 20% occurring only once. Trimming removed 5 bases from V and 2 bases from J, with 13 bases in between. The CDR3 totals 14 residues. This entry belongs to a study of T-cell reconstitution after alpha-beta-depleted transplantation in children. The genes are TRBV12-3 or TRBV12-4 and TRBJ2-7; the D is unclear. This sequence was found in a male patient between 2 and 15 years old who had a stem cell transplant for acute lymphoblastic leukemia, so the T cells may come from the graft donor. The sequencing here drew on PBMCs, mostly from graft donor cells, taken 360 days after TCRalphabeta/CD19-depleted stem cell transplant. The CDR3 DNA follows: TGTGCCAGCAGTCCCCTCGGGCTTACCTACGAGCAGTACTTC. Translating gives CASSPLGLTYEQYF.